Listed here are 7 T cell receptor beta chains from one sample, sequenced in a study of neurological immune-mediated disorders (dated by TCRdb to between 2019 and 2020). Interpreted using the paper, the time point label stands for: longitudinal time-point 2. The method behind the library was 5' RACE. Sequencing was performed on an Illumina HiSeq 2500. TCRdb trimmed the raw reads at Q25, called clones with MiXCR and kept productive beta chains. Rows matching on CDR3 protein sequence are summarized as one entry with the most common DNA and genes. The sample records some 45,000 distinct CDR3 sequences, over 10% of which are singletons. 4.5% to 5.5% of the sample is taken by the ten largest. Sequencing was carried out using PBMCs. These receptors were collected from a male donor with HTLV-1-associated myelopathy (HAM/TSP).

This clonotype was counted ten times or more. In DNA form, the CDR3 reads TGTGCCAGCAGCTTGGGACCGTCTAACTATGGCTACACCTTC. Translated, it gives CASSLGPSNYGYTF. The chain recombines TRBV7-2 with TRBJ1-2; weak D call: TRBD1 (5 bases). This CDR3 region has 14 residues. Between the trimmed V and J ends, which lost 3 bases and 0 bases, there was a span of 8 bases. Germline V gene data show CDR1 as SGHTA and CDR2 as FQGNSA.

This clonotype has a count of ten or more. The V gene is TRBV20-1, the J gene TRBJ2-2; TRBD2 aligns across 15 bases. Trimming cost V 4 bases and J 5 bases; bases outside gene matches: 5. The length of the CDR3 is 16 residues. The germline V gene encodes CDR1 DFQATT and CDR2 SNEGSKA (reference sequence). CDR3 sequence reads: CSATGTSGGRTGELFF. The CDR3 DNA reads TGCAGTGCTACCGGGACTAGCGGGGGGCGAACCGGGGAGCTGTTTTTT.

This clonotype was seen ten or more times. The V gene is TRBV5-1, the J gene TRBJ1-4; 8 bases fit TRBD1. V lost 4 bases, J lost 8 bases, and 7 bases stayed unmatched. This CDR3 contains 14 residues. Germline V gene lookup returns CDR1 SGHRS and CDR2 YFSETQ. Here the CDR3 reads CASSTDRAGEKLFF. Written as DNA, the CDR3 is TGCGCCAGCAGCACGGACAGGGCGGGAGAAAAACTGTTTTTT.

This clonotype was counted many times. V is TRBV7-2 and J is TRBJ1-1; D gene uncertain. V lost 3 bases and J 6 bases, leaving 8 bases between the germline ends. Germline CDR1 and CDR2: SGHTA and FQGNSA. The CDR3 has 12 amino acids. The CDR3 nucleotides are TGTGCCAGCAGCTTGTTGGCTTCTGAAGCTTTCTTT. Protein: CASSLLASEAFF.

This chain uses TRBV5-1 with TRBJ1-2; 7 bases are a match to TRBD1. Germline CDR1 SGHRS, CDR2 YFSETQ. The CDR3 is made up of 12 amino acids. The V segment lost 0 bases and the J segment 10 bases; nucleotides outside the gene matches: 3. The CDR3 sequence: CASSLAQGYYTF. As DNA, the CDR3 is TGCGCCAGCAGCTTGGCACAGGGGTACTACACCTTC.

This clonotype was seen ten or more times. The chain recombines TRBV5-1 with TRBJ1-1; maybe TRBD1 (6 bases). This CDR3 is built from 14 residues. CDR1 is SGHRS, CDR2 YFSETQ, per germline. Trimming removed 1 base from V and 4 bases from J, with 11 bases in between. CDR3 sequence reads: CASSLTGRSTEAFF. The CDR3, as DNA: TGCGCCAGCAGCTTGACAGGGAGAAGCACTGAAGCTTTCTTT.

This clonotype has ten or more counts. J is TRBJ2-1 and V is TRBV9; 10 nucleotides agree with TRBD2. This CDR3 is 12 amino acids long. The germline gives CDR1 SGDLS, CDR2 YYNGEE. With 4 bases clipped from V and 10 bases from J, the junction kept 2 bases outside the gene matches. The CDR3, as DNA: TGTGCCAGCAGCCAGCGGGGGGGGGAGCAGTTCTTC. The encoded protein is CASSQRGGEQFF. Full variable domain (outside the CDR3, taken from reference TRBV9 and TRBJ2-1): DSGVTQTPKHLITATGQRVTLRCSPRSGDLSVYWYQQSLDQGLQFLIQYYNGEERAKGNILERFSAQQFPDLHSELNLSSLELGDSALYFCASSQRGGEQFFGPGTRLTVL.